Listed here are 6 T cell receptor beta chains from one sample, sequenced in a study of CD8 T cells in cerebrospinal fluid in Alzheimer's disease. From its re-call of the 10x single-cell sequencing reads, TCRdb lists each CDR3 protein once, without DNA. The sample has about 1,400 distinct CDR3 sequences; the top ten hold roughly 19%. The sequenced sample consisted of cerebrospinal fluid. These receptors originate from a human donor with mild cognitive impairment.

This clonotype counts as medium-sized by frequency. Here the CDR3 reads CASSPRYGENQPQHF. The gene calls are TRBV18 and TRBJ1-5. The germline V gene encodes CDR1 KGHSH and CDR2 LQKENI. This CDR3 has 15 residues.

This chain uses TRBV7-2 with TRBJ1-4; there is no DNA to check the TCRdb D call of TRBD1. Per the germline V gene, CDR1 is SGHTA and CDR2 is FQGNSA. The CDR3 consists of 16 residues. The CDR3 sequence: CASSVRGTANAEKLFF.

The chain employs TRBV9 and TRBJ2-4; TCRdb's D call of TRBD1 is untestable without DNA. This CDR3 contains 13 residues. Per germline, CDR1 SGDLS and CDR2 YYNGEE. The CDR3: CASGTEGENIQYF.

This clonotype registers medium-sized by frequency. The CDR3 reads CSAGQGASQPQHF. The rearrangement uses TRBV20-1 and TRBJ1-5; TCRdb designates TRBD1, a call that cannot be tested without DNA. CDR1 and CDR2 from the germline V gene are DFQATT and SNEGSKA (reference sequence). The length of the CDR3 is 13 residues.

The chain joins TRBV9 to TRBJ2-5; TCRdb reports TRBD1, a call that lacks DNA to check it against. Germline CDR1 is SGDLS and CDR2 is YYNGEE. The CDR3 contains 15 residues. CDR3 region: CASSDNPGLSETQYF.

This clonotype is labeled medium-sized based on frequency. The chain uses TRBV27 and TRBJ2-7; no DNA is available, so the TRBD1 call from TCRdb remains unchecked. Germline lookup yields CDR1 MNHEY and CDR2 SMNVEV (reference sequence). The CDR3 totals 14 residues. The CDR3 sequence is CASSSAGGTYEQYF.